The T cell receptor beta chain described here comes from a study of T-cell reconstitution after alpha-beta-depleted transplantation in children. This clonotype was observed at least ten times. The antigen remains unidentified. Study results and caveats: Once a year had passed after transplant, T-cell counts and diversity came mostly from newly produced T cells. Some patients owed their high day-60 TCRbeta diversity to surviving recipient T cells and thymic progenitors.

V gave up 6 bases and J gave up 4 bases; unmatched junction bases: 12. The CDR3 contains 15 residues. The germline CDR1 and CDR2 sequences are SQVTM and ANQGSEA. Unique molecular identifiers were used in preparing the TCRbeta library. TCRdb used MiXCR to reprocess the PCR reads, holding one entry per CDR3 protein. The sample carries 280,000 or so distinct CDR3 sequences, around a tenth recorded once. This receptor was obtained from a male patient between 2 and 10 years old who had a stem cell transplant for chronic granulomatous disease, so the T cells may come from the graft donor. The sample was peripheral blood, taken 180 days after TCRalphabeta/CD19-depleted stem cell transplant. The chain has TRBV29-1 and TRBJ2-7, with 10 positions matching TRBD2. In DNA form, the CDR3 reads TGCAGCGTGGACCACGAGCGGGAGGGCCAATACGAGCAGTACTTC. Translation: CSVDHEREGQYEQYF.